This T cell receptor (beta chain) is from a study of T-cell reconstitution after alpha-beta-depleted transplantation in children. With 5 bases clipped from V and 5 bases from J, the junction kept 6 bases outside the gene matches. Germline V gene data show CDR1 as SGDLS and CDR2 as YYNGEE. The CDR3 runs 15 residues. A word on this clonotype: A much larger clone differs from this one at a single base, so this may be a read error.

A TCRbeta library incorporating unique molecular identifiers was prepared. One entry per CDR3 protein results from TCRdb running MiXCR on the PCR reads. The sample yields around 240,000 distinct CDR3 sequences, roughly a tenth seen once. The chain couples TRBV9 to TRBJ2-1, with TRBD1 matching 11 bases. The TCR was taken from a human donor who donated a stem cell graft to a child with SCID. This material consisted of PBMCs from the stem cell graft donor, taken from the stem cell graft. CDR3 nucleotides: TGTGCCAGCAGGGGACAGGGGGACGCCCACAATGAGCAGTTCTTC. Translating gives CASRGQGDAHNEQFF.